This TCR beta chain was identified in a study of beta chain features in type 1 diabetes. Turning to the study itself: Age, gender, cell numbers and subset yield matched between patients and controls.

The study's findings and limits: For Type 1 diabetes patients, all four CD4+ subsets carried TCRB CDR3s that were moderately but significantly shorter. Across patients, naive, central memory and Treg TCRB repertoires exhibited apparently greater similarity than was observed across healthy donors. Insertions at VDJ junctions were less frequent in type 1 diabetes patients. These patients also deleted more nucleotides at the same junctions.

Investigators reverse transcribed all isolated RNA, so they sequenced expressed TCRB transcripts. Profiled with immunoSEQ multiplex PCR; TCRdb holds only in-frame clones, not every one. The table lists 600,000 to 700,000 clones, approximately 13% of them singletons. Germline V gives CDR1 MNHEY, CDR2 SVGAGI. The CDR3 sequence is 15 residues long. V gave up 7 bases and J gave up 0 bases; unmatched junction bases: 8. On this clone itself: The antigen remains unidentified.

The chain employs TRBV6-5 and TRBJ2-7; 8 bases align to TRBD2. The sequence was obtained from a man aged 25 to 40 with type 1 diabetes. Sequencing was performed on naive CD4+ T cells from blood. CDR3 amino acids: CASTQSGGGSYEQYF. In nucleotides, the CDR3 is TGTGCCAGCACCCAAAGCGGGGGAGGCTCCTACGAGCAGTACTTC.